This entry is about one TCR beta chain. The length of the CDR3 is 16 residues. Germline V gene sequence: CDR1 SQVTM, CDR2 ANQGSEA. Unmatched junction bases numbered 11, after V lost 7 bases and J lost 6 bases. The data originate from a study of blood T cell repertoires in COVID-19. Looking at the study overall: Nucleic acid was either cDNA or gDNA, and it came from T cells, B-cell-depleted T cells, or PBMCs.

Profiling relied on immunoSEQ multiplex PCR, and the TCRdb table lists in-frame clones only, not all of them. This sample has more than 150,000 clones, with roughly 80% found just once. The clonotype was recovered from a man aged 50-60 years who had recovered from COVID-19. The sequenced sample consisted of peripheral blood. This chain connects TRBV29-1 to TRBJ2-1; 14 nucleotides agree with TRBD2. The chain's CDR3 is CSDYGTSGSSINEQFF. As DNA, the CDR3 is TGCAGCGACTACGGGACTAGCGGGAGTAGCATCAATGAGCAGTTCTTC.